The TCR beta chain described here comes from a study of T cell responses to AZD1222 COVID-19 vaccine. Study findings and constraints: Females made up more of the donors, who were largely white British, and clonal diversity may have come out too low.

Worth noting for this clone: The target antigen is unknown.

Second-dose recipients at about 4 or about 12 weeks were treated as one pooled group. Assay used: immunoSEQ multiplex PCR; TCRdb lists only in-frame clones, some missing. The data hold about 180,000 clones, with 94% observed a single time. The receptor was isolated from an adult who received the AZD1222 COVID-19 vaccine. The input for sequencing was peripheral blood, taken 28 days after the second AZD1222 dose.

In DNA, the CDR3 is TGTGCCAGCAGTTACTCGAGGGGGTCTAGCACAGATACGCAGTATTTT. It is translated as CASSYSRGSSTDTQYF. This chain connects TRBV6-5 to TRBJ2-3; possibly TRBD1 for D (6 bases). The ends were cut back, 0 bases at V and 0 bases at J, with 10 bases in the middle. In germline, CDR1 is MNHEY, CDR2 SVGAGI. The CDR3 spans 16 residues.